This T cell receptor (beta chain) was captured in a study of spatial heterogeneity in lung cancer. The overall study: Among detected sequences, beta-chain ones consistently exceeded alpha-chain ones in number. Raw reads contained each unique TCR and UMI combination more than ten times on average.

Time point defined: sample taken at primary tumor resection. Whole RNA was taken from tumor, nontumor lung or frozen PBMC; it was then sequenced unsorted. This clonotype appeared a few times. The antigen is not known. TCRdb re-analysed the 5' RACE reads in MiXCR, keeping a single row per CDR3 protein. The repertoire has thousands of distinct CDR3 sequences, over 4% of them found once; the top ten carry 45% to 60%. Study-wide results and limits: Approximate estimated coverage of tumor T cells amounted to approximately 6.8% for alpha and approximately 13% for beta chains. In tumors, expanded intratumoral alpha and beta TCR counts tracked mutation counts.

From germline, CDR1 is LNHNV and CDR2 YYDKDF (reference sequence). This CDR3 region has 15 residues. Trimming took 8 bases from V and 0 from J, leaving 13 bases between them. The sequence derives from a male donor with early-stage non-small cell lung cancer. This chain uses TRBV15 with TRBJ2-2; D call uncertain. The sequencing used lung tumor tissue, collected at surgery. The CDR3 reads CATAPGGSNTGELFF. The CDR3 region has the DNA TGTGCCACCGCACCAGGCGGATCGAACACCGGGGAGCTGTTTTTT. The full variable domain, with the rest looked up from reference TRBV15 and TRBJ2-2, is DAMVIQNPRYQVTQFGKPVTLSCSQTLNHNVMYWYQQKSSQAPKLLFHYYDKDFNNEADTPDNFQSRRPNTSFCFLDIRSPGLGDTAMYLCATAPGGSNTGELFFGEGSRLTVL.